This T cell receptor (beta chain) was identified during a study of tumour-infiltrating T cells in Burkitt lymphoma. Overall study context: All epidemiological Burkitt lymphoma subtypes were represented in the cohort. Repertoire clonality predicted overall and progression-free survival. Regarding the study as a whole: Several public clonotypes were shared across many Burkitt lymphoma patients.

This clone was seen only a few times. Its antigen is not identified. The repertoire was sequenced with immunoSEQ multiplex PCR; TCRdb's copy has only in-frame clones and lacks some. The profile shows 43,000 or so clones, around 30% of them singletons. The receptor's source is a human donor with Burkitt lymphoma. The sequenced sample was tumor tissue.

The CDR3 loop reads CAWSVLAGTGLSTDTQYF. The CDR3 nucleotides read TGTGCCTGGAGTGTACTGGCGGGGACAGGGTTAAGCACAGATACGCAGTATTTT. The chain employs TRBV30 and TRBJ2-3; TRBD1 aligns across 9 bases. Per germline, CDR1 GTSNPN and CDR2 SVGIG (reference sequence). This CDR3 has 18 amino acids. V trimming: 0 bases; J trimming: 0 bases; junction bases outside the gene matches: 10.